This T cell receptor (beta chain) was identified in a study of T-cell memory formation after mild COVID-19. MiXCR was run by TCRdb on the 5' RACE reads, yielding one entry per CDR3 protein. The table lists about 300,000 distinct CDR3 sequences, around 19% of them singletons. The CDR3 has 14 amino acids. Trimming left V 0 bases short and J 4 bases short, with 9 bases between. The germline V gene encodes CDR1 SGDLS and CDR2 YYNGEE. This TCR was recovered from a man younger than 30 who had mild COVID-19 (a few samples of this study predate the infection). Cell type and time point are not known. This chain links TRBV9 with TRBJ2-3; D may match TRBD1 or TRBD2 (6 bases each). Sequencing was done on a sample of PBMCs or a T cell subset sorted from them (not recorded which). The CDR3 is CASSVVGGADTQYF. The CDR3 coding sequence is TGTGCCAGCAGCGTAGTGGGGGGCGCAGATACGCAGTATTTT.